Each of the 18 T cell receptor beta chains below was sequenced from the same sample in a study of blood T cell repertoires in COVID-19. Assay used: immunoSEQ multiplex PCR; TCRdb lists only in-frame clones, some missing. The table has roughly 66,000 clones, approximately 86% seen once. Sequencing was performed on peripheral blood. These receptors were collected from a man aged 60-69 years with acute or convalescent COVID-19.

The chain employs TRBV7-2 and TRBJ2-7; weak D call: TRBD2 (7 bases). The length of the CDR3 is 15 residues. V was clipped by 5 bases and J by 0 bases, with 14 bases between them. CDR1 SGHTA and CDR2 FQGNSA come from the germline V gene. The chain's CDR3 is CASSPRGPGSYEQYF. For the CDR3, the DNA is TGTGCCAGCAGCCCGCGGGGGCCCGGCTCCTACGAGCAGTACTTC.

This rearrangement joins TRBV2 to TRBJ1-1; TRBD1 aligns across 7 bases. The CDR3 contains 15 residues. The germline CDR1 and CDR2 sequences are SNHLY and FYNNEI. Germline trimming cut 5 bases from V and 1 base from J; bases unmatched to any gene: 7. CDR3 coding DNA: TGTGCCAGCAGTACTCGGACAGGAGCGAACACTGAAGCTTTCTTT. Amino acids: CASSTRTGANTEAFF.

The chain carries TRBV2 and TRBJ1-5, with D unresolved. Germline CDR1 reads SNHLY; CDR2 reads FYNNEI. CDR3 length: 17 residues. V shed 4 bases and J shed 0 bases, with 16 bases lying between them. CDR3 sequence: CASSVEDLLYSNQPQHF. CDR3 nucleotides: TGTGCCAGCAGTGTGGAGGATCTCCTTTATAGCAATCAGCCCCAGCATTTT.

The chain links TRBV5-4 to TRBJ2-7; 8 nucleotides line up with TRBD1. After removal of 4 bases from V and 3 bases from J, the junction contained 6 bases not matched to a gene. Germline CDR1 reads SGHNT; CDR2 reads YYREEE (reference sequence). CDR3 length: 14 residues. CDR3 region: CASSAGQGVYEQYF. The CDR3 DNA sequence: TGTGCCAGCAGCGCAGGACAGGGTGTCTACGAGCAGTACTTC.

The V call is TRBV4-1, the J call TRBJ1-1, with no clear D. Trimming took off 4 bases at V and 3 bases at J, with 12 bases between the two ends. This CDR3 is 14 amino acids long. Germline V lookup: CDR1 MGHRA, CDR2 YSYEKL. The CDR3 loop is CASSPTVAYTEAFF. In DNA form, the CDR3 reads TGCGCCAGCAGCCCCACAGTGGCGTACACTGAAGCTTTCTTT.

This clone was seen a single time. This chain connects TRBV14 to TRBJ1-2; a weak D match, TRBD1 (6 bases). This CDR3 is 14 amino acids long. Germline-derived CDR1 and CDR2 are SGHDN and FVKESK. Trimming pared 4 bases from V and 7 bases from J, leaving 16 bases between. In DNA form, the CDR3 reads TGTGCCAGCAGCCGGGCCCGGGGGGCAGGTGGCTACACCTTC. It codes for CASSRARGAGGYTF.

J is TRBJ1-2 and V is TRBV4-3, with a weak D call TRBD1 (6 bases). The CDR3 has 14 amino acids. Looked up from germline, CDR1 is LGHNA and CDR2 is YSLEER. V was clipped by 2 bases and J by 6 bases, with 13 bases between them. The CDR3 region is CASSQSRTVNGYTF. For the CDR3, the DNA is TGCGCCAGCAGCCAATCCCGGACAGTTAATGGCTACACCTTC.

This clone was detected a few times. V gene TRBV7-6 combines with J gene TRBJ2-1; 7 bases are shared with TRBD1. CDR1 SGHVS and CDR2 FNYEAQ come from the germline V gene. The CDR3 has 14 residues. Trimming removed 7 bases from V and 4 bases from J; junction bases left unmatched: 7. The DNA of the CDR3 is TGTGCCAGCACAACAGGGGTGAATTACAATGAGCAGTTCTTC. It codes for CASTTGVNYNEQFF.

This clone has a count of ten or more. This sequence joins TRBV11-3 and TRBJ1-2; TRBD1 is a possible D gene (5 bases). The CDR3 extends over 13 amino acids. Germline V gene sequence: CDR1 SGHNT, CDR2 YENEEA. V was shortened by 5 bases and J by 4 bases, with 11 bases between the two germline ends. CDR3 protein: CASSPQGLYGYTF. The CDR3 DNA follows: TGTGCCAGCAGCCCCCAGGGACTCTATGGCTACACCTTC.

V gene TRBV5-4 combines with J gene TRBJ1-2; the match to TRBD1 covers 7 bases. This CDR3 has 13 residues. The junction had 3 bases not matched to a gene; V was cut back by 3 bases and J by 4 bases. CDR1 is SGHNT and CDR2 is YYREEE in the germline V gene (reference sequence). The CDR3 nucleotides are TGTGCCAGCAGCTCAAGACAGGGCTATGGCTACACCTTC. Translation: CASSSRQGYGYTF. The variable domain in full, completed from reference TRBV5-4 and TRBJ1-2, reads ETGVTQSPTHLIKTRGQQVTLRCSSQSGHNTVSWYQQALGQGPQFIFQYYREEENGRGNFPPRFSGLQFPNYSSELNVNALELDDSALYLCASSSRQGYGYTFGSGTRLTVV.

V usage is TRBV5-1 and J usage is TRBJ2-5, with 10 bases that match TRBD2. Losses at the gene ends were 0 bases for V and 2 bases for J; bases not matched to a gene: 4. The CDR3 runs 16 residues. CDR1 is SGHRS and CDR2 is YFSETQ in the germline V gene. CDR3 loop: CASSLEGSGGQETQYF. Written as DNA, the CDR3 is TGCGCCAGCAGCTTGGAGGGTAGCGGGGGGCAAGAGACCCAGTACTTC.

The V gene is TRBV9, the J gene TRBJ2-7, with 11 nucleotides matching TRBD1. Germline lookup yields CDR1 SGDLS and CDR2 YYNGEE. V lost 3 bases, J lost 7 bases, and 6 bases stayed unmatched. CDR3 size: 14 residues. The CDR3 sequence is CASSGTGTGGEQYF. The CDR3 DNA reads as TGTGCCAGCAGCGGGACCGGGACAGGGGGGGAGCAGTACTTC.

With regard to this clone: The germline gene is not matched at one end of the junction; a read error may be the cause. The chain uses TRBV3-1 (or the pseudogene TRBV3-2) and TRBJ1-2, with D perhaps TRBD1 (6 bases). In germline, CDR1 is LGHDT, CDR2 YNNKEL (reference sequence). The CDR3 loop spans 18 amino acids. CDR3 nucleotide sequence: TGTGCCAGCAGTCAAGCGAAGTCTCGGGGGCGCGGGAGCTATGGCTACACCTTC. It encodes CASSQAKSRGRGSYGYTF.

This rearrangement joins TRBV5-4 to TRBJ2-3, with a tentative D call TRBD2 (6 bases). The CDR3 contains 19 residues. Per the germline V gene, CDR1 is SGHNT and CDR2 is YYREEE (reference sequence). Trimming took off 4 bases at V and 6 bases at J, with 30 bases between the two ends. CDR3 DNA: TGTGCCAGCAGCAATGGAGGGCCAGATTCTCATTTACTTGGGGATACGCAGTATTTT. Translation: CASSNGGPDSHLLGDTQYF.

In nucleotides, the CDR3 is TGTGCCAGCACCCTCCGGGACTTCTCCTACGAGCAGTACGTC. Translated: CASTLRDFSYEQYV. This chain links TRBV2 with TRBJ2-7, with D possibly matching TRBD2 (6 bases). The CDR3 has 14 residues. Trimming removed 7 bases from V and 0 bases from J, with 13 bases in between. Germline values: CDR1 SNHLY, CDR2 FYNNEI.

This chain uses TRBV27 with TRBJ1-4; tentative D call: TRBD1 (6 bases). CDR3 length equals 13 residues. V dropped 2 bases and J dropped 8 bases, with 9 bases sitting between them. CDR1 and CDR2 from the germline V gene are MNHEY and SMNVEV (reference sequence). The CDR3 coding sequence is TGTGCCAGCAGTTTACGCAGGGGCGAAAAACTGTTTTTT. Its translation: CASSLRRGEKLFF.

This clone has a single count. The J gene is TRBJ2-2, the V gene TRBV5-8; no definite D call. Germline assignment: CDR1 SGHTS and CDR2 YDEGEE. Trimming stripped 2 bases from V and 1 base from J, with 3 bases between. CDR3 length equals 13 residues. The CDR3, as DNA: TGTGCCAGCAGCTTTCGGAACACCGGGGAGCTGTTTTTT. Encoded protein: CASSFRNTGELFF.

V usage is TRBV30 and J usage is TRBJ2-7; 7 nucleotides agree with TRBD1. CDR3 size: 14 residues. Per the germline V gene, CDR1 is GTSNPN and CDR2 is SVGIG (reference sequence). The junction had 10 bases not matched to a gene; V was cut back by 1 base and J by 7 bases. CDR3 nucleotide sequence: TGTGCCTGGAGTGCAGGGACAGCCTTTGGGGAGCAGTACGTC. Encoded protein: CAWSAGTAFGEQYV.